A single T cell receptor (beta chain) is shown here with its context. As yet, its antigen is unknown. This CDR3 has 15 residues. CDR1 is LNHDA, CDR2 SQIVND, per germline (reference sequence). Trimming removed 6 bases from V and 6 bases from J, with 18 bases in between. These data belong to a study of shared clonotypes between healthy human individuals. General observations from the study: Unshared clonotypes carried lower generation probabilities than those common to all four donors. Naive CD4 clonotype sharing across several donors was 4.5% to 6%.

TCRdb keeps only in-frame clones here, not all; method: immunoSEQ multiplex PCR. The table lists about 120,000 clones, under 70% of them singletons. The specimen was memory CD8+ T cells sorted from blood. Subset of the sample: CD45RO+ cells pooled with CCR7-negative TemRA cells. This clonotype was sampled from a woman in her 30s in good health. The chain combines TRBV19 with TRBJ1-5, with D perhaps matching TRBD1 (6 bases). The CDR3 protein is CASSAFGTNRQPQHF. CDR3 DNA: TGTGCCAGTAGCGCCTTCGGGACAAACCGTCAGCCCCAGCATTTT.